This passage covers 17 T cell receptor beta chains from one sample sequenced in a study of shared clonotypes between healthy human individuals. Repertoires were generated with immunoSEQ multiplex PCR, while TCRdb's copy carries only in-frame clones and drops some. The table shows 2 million or so clones, with 85% to 95% occurring only once. The sample taken for sequencing was naive CD4+ T cells sorted from blood. The sample's subset: CD45RA+ positively selected. Receptors originate from a man between 18 and 35 years old in good health.

The rearrangement uses TRBV6-1 and TRBJ1-5; D is unclear. The CDR3 loop spans 13 amino acids. The V gene lost 3 bases and the J gene lost 11 bases, with 14 bases spanning the gap. Germline lookup yields CDR1 MNHNS and CDR2 SASEGT. CDR3 sequence reads: CASSDLIPAAQHF. DNA of the CDR3: TGTGCCAGCAGTGACCTTATACCCGCGGCCCAGCATTTT.

The chain employs TRBV7-2 and TRBJ2-7; TRBD1 or TRBD2 may be the D gene (6 bases each). The CDR3 length is 14 residues. Trimming cost V 5 bases and J 7 bases, with 18 bases left between them. Germline V gene sequence: CDR1 SGHTA, CDR2 FQGNSA. The CDR3 protein is CASSPTGAFREQYF. The CDR3 DNA reads as TGTGCCAGCAGCCCGACGGGGGCCTTTAGAGAGCAGTACTTC.

This clone has just one count. The V call is TRBV11-2, the J call TRBJ2-7; a possible D gene is TRBD2 (5 bases). From germline, CDR1 is SGHAT and CDR2 FQNNGV. The V end lost 0 bases, the J end lost 2 bases, and 11 bases lay between the germline ends. The CDR3 consists of 15 residues. The CDR3 sequence: CASSLEFRDPYEQYF. The CDR3 nucleotides are TGTGCCAGCAGCTTAGAATTCCGGGATCCCTACGAGCAGTACTTC.

The J gene is TRBJ2-3, the V gene TRBV10-3, with 11 nucleotides matching TRBD1. The CDR3 is 13 residues long. The germline V gene encodes CDR1 ENHRY and CDR2 SYGVKD. The junction had 6 bases not matched to a gene; V was cut back by 11 bases and J by 5 bases. Written as DNA, the CDR3 is TGTGCCTCCTGGGACAGGGGGGGAGATACGCAGTATTTT. Translation: CASWDRGGDTQYF.

About this clone: This sample includes further DNA sequences coding for the same CDR3. The chain employs TRBV10-3 and TRBJ1-4; D may be TRBD1 (5 bases). Per germline, CDR1 ENHRY and CDR2 SYGVKD. The V and J ends lost 6 bases and 4 bases respectively, with 9 bases between them. The CDR3 totals 13 residues. The CDR3 is CAISGTSNEKLFF. CDR3 nucleotide sequence: TGTGCCATCAGCGGGACGAGTAATGAAAAACTGTTTTTT.

The chain carries TRBV5-6 and TRBJ1-6, with 10 nucleotides matching TRBD1. The V gene's germline CDR1 is SGHDT and CDR2 YYEEEE. The CDR3 loop spans 16 amino acids. After removal of 0 bases from V and 9 bases from J, the junction contained 6 bases not matched to a gene. Written as DNA, the CDR3 is TGTGCCAGCAGCTTGGGGAGGGGACAGGGGTCTTCACCCCTCCACTTT. Amino acid sequence: CASSLGRGQGSSPLHF. Full variable domain (outside the CDR3, taken from reference TRBV5-6 and TRBJ1-6): DAGVTQSPTHLIKTRGQQVTLRCSPKSGHDTVSWYQQALGQGPQFIFQYYEEEERQRGNFPDRFSGHQFPNYSSELNVNALLLGDSALYLCASSLGRGQGSSPLHFGNGTRLTVT.

V is TRBV5-1 and J is TRBJ2-3; 9 bases are shared with TRBD2. The CDR3 length is 16 residues. The germline V gene has CDR1 SGHRS and CDR2 YFSETQ. V shed 4 bases and J 6 bases; nucleotides not matched to a gene: 12. The CDR3, as DNA: TGCGCCAGCAGCCTCATGTCTAGCGGGGTTGCGGATACGCAGTATTTT. Translated: CASSLMSSGVADTQYF. The full variable domain, with the rest looked up from reference TRBV5-1 and TRBJ2-3, is KAGVTQTPRYLIKTRGQQVTLSCSPISGHRSVSWYQQTPGQGLQFLFEYFSETQRNKGNFPGRFSGRQFSNSRSEMNVSTLELGDSALYLCASSLMSSGVADTQYFGPGTRLTVL.

On this clone itself: This is likely a read error, given that the CDR3 carries no conserved phenylalanine or tryptophan at its end. The DNA is omitted, as the CDR3 cannot be located on it reliably, and the CDR3 follows TCRdb's listing. The chain joins TRBV6-1 to TRBJ2-3. Germline CDR1 is MNHNS and CDR2 is SASEGT. The CDR3 sequence runs 13 residues, both termini included. The CDR3 loop reads CASSEHPRTGPHL.

This clone was detected once. This specimen includes other DNA sequences encoding the same CDR3. The V gene is TRBV18, the J gene TRBJ1-1; D uncertain. Looked up from germline, CDR1 is KGHSH and CDR2 is LQKENI. This CDR3 is 14 amino acids long. The V gene lost 1 base and the J gene lost 0 bases, with 6 bases spanning the gap. In DNA, the CDR3 is TGTGCCAGCTCACCACTTGGATTGAACACTGAAGCTTTCTTT. Protein: CASSPLGLNTEAFF.

J is TRBJ1-1 and V is TRBV27; D might be TRBD1 (6 bases). Germline V gene lookup returns CDR1 MNHEY and CDR2 SMNVEV (reference sequence). The CDR3 is made up of 15 amino acids. V dropped 7 bases and J dropped 5 bases, with 20 bases sitting between them. DNA for the CDR3: TGTGCCAGCACTAGGGGGAGAAATACGGGTACTGAAGCTTTCTTT. It encodes CASTRGRNTGTEAFF.

In DNA, the CDR3 is TGTGCCAGCCGGGCGGAGCGTAGCGAGCAGTACTTC. This sequence encodes CASRAERSEQYF. The V gene is TRBV2, the J gene TRBJ2-7; no clear D. Trimming removed 8 bases from V and 6 bases from J, with 14 bases in between. This CDR3 has 12 residues. Germline CDR1 and CDR2: SNHLY and FYNNEI.

This chain joins TRBV6-6 and TRBJ2-7; 7 nucleotides line up with TRBD2. V lost 2 bases to trimming and J lost 3 bases; unmatched junction nucleotides: 1. The germline V gene encodes CDR1 MNHNY and CDR2 SVGAGI (reference sequence). This CDR3 region has 13 residues. CDR3 in amino acids: CASSYGLDYEQYF. CDR3 nucleotide sequence: TGTGCCAGCAGTTACGGACTAGACTACGAGCAGTACTTC.

This clone has only one observation. This sequence joins TRBV28 and TRBJ1-1, with D possibly TRBD1 on 6 matching bases. With 5 bases removed from V and 1 base from J, the gap between germline ends came to 14 bases. The length of the CDR3 is 15 residues. Germline V CDR1 and CDR2: MDHEN, SYDVKM. CDR3 bases: TGTGCCAGCAGTGAAACACCACAGGGGAACACTGAAGCTTTCTTT. It yields the protein CASSETPQGNTEAFF.

This chain links TRBV7-2 with TRBJ2-1; 12 bases match TRBD2. CDR1 is SGHTA, CDR2 FQGNSA, per germline. Losses at the gene ends were 5 bases for V and 4 bases for J; bases not matched to a gene: 3. This CDR3 is 15 amino acids long. CDR3 loop: CASSASGRVYNEQFF. In DNA form, the CDR3 reads TGTGCCAGCAGCGCTAGCGGGAGGGTATACAATGAGCAGTTCTTC.

The V call is TRBV4-3, the J call TRBJ2-2; 14 bases are a match to TRBD2. Germline V lookup: CDR1 LGHNA, CDR2 YSLEER. Trimming cost V 4 bases and J 4 bases; bases outside gene matches: 5. The CDR3 spans 17 residues. The CDR3 DNA is TGCGCCAGCAGCCCTGGGACTAGCGGGAGTGCCACCGGGGAGCTGTTTTTT. Residues: CASSPGTSGSATGELFF.

This chain joins TRBV7-2 and TRBJ2-7; 8 nucleotides align to TRBD1. The CDR3 is made up of 14 amino acids. Losses at the gene ends were 4 bases for V and 3 bases for J; bases not matched to a gene: 5. Per germline, CDR1 SGHTA and CDR2 FQGNSA. CDR3 sequence: CASSSEDRVYEQYF. The CDR3 nucleotides read TGTGCCAGCAGCTCAGAGGACAGGGTCTACGAGCAGTACTTC.

DNA for the CDR3: TGTGCCAGCAGACCGGGACAGGGGGTAGAGACCCAGTACTTC. Amino acid sequence: CASRPGQGVETQYF. The chain joins TRBV6-5 to TRBJ2-5; TRBD1 aligns across 11 bases. This CDR3 is 14 amino acids long. V lost 6 bases, J lost 4 bases, and 4 bases stayed unmatched. Germline loops: CDR1 MNHEY, CDR2 SVGAGI.